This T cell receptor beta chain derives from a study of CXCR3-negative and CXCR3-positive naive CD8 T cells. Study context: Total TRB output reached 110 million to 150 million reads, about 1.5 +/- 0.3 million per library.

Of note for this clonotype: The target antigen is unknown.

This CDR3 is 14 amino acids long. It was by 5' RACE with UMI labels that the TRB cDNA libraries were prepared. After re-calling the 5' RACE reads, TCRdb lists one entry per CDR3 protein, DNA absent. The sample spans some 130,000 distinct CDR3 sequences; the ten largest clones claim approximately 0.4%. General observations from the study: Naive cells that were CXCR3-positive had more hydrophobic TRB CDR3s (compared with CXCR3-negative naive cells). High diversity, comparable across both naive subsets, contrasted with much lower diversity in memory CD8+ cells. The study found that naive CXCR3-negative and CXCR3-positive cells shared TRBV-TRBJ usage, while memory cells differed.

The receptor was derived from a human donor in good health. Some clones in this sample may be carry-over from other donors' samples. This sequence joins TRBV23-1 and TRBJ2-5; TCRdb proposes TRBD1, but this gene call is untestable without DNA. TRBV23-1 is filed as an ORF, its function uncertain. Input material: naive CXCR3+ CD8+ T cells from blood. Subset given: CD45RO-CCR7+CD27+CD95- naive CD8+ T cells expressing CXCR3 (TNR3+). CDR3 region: CASMRQGIQETQYF.